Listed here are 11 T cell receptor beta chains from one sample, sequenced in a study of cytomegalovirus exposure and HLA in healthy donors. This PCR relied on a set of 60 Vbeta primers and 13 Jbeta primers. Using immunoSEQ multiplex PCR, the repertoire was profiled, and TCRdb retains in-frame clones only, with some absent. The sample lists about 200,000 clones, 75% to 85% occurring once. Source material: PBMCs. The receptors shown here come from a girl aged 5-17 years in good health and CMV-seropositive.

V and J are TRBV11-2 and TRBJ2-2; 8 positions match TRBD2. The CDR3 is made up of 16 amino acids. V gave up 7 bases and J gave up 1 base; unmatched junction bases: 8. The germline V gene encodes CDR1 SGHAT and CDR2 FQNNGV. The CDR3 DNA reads TGTGCCAGCAAGGCCGGGGGGGGAAGGAACACCGGGGAGCTGTTTTTT. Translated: CASKAGGGRNTGELFF.

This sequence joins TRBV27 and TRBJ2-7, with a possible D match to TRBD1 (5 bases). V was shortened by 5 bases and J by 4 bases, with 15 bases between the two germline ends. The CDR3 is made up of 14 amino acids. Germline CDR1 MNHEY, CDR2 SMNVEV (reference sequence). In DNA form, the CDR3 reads TGTGCCAGCAGTCTTGACAGAAGACAGTACGAGCAGTACTTC. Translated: CASSLDRRQYEQYF.

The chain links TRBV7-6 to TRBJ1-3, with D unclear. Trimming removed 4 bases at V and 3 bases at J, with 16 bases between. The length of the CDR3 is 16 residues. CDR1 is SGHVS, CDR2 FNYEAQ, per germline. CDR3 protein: CASSSLVTNDGNTIYF. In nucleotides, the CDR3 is TGTGCCAGCAGCTCCCTAGTCACGAACGATGGAAACACCATATATTTT.

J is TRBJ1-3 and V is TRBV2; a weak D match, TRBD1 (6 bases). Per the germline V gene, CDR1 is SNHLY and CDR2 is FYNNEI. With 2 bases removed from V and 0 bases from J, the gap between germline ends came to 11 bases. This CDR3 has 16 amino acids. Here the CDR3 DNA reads TGTGCCAGCAGTGAAAGGCAGGGACACTCTGGAAACACCATATATTTT. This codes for CASSERQGHSGNTIYF.

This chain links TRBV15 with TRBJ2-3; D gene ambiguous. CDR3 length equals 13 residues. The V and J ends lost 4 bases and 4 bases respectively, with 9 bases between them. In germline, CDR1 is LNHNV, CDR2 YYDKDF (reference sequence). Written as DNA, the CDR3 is TGTGCCACCAGCACCAGGAACCCAGATACGCAGTATTTT. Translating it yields CATSTRNPDTQYF.

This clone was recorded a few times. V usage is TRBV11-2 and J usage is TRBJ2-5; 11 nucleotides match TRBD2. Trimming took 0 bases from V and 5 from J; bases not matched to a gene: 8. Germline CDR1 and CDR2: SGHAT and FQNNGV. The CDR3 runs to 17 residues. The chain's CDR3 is CASSLEPSGGPGETQYF. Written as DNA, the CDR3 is TGTGCCAGCAGCTTAGAGCCTAGCGGGGGGCCCGGGGAGACCCAGTACTTC.

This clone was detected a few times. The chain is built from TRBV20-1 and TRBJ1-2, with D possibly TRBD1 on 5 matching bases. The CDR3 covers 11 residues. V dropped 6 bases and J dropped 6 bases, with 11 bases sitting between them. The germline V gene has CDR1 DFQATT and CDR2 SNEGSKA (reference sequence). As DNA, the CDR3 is TGCAGTGCCCAGAAAGGGGATGGCTACACCTTC. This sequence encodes CSAQKGDGYTF.

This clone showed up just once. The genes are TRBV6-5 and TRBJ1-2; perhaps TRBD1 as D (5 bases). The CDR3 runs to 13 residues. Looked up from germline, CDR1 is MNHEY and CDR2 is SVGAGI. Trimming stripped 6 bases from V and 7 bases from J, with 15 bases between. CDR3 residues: CASRSRGGGGYTF. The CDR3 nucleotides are TGTGCCAGCAGATCGCGCGGGGGGGGTGGCTACACCTTC.

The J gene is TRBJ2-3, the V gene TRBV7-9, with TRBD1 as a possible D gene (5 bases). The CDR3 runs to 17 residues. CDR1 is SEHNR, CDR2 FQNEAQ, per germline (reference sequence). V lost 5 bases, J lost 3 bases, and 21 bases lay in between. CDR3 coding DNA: TGTGCCAGCAGCCCTAGGACACTCCTACTGAGGACAGATACGCAGTATTTT. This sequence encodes CASSPRTLLLRTDTQYF.

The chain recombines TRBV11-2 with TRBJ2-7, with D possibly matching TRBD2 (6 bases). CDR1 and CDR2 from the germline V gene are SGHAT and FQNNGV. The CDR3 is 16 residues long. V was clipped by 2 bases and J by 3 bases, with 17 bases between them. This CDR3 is CASSLFSFGTYYEQYF. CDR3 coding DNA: TGTGCCAGCAGCTTATTTTCGTTCGGGACTTACTACGAGCAGTACTTC.

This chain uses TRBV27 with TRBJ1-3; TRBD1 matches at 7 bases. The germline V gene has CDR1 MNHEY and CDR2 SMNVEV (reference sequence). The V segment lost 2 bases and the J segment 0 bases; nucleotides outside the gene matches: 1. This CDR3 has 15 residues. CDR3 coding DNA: TGTGCCAGCAGTTTACGGACAGGCTCTGGAAACACCATATATTTT. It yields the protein CASSLRTGSGNTIYF.